The 22 T cell receptor beta chains listed next were all sequenced from one sample in a study of T cells in Graves' hyperthyroidism and ophthalmopathy. RNA transcripts were the template for amplifying TCR beta CDR3 regions. HTBI primers were the set used in a first-round RT-PCR of the TCR CDR3. MiXCR, run by TCRdb on the multiplex PCR reads, gives a single entry per CDR3 protein. The table shows approximately 430,000 distinct CDR3 sequences, with 15% to 19% occurring only once. The sequenced sample was blood. The source is a young woman with Graves' hyperthyroidism.

This clonotype was seen many times. The chain combines TRBV12-3 or TRBV12-4 with TRBJ1-1; D unresolved. The CDR3 has 13 residues. V lost 3 bases to trimming and J lost 1 base, with 6 bases between them. CDR3 in amino acids: CASSFAGNTEAFF. The DNA of the CDR3 is TGTGCCAGCAGTTTTGCGGGGAACACTGAAGCTTTCTTT.

This clonotype was found many times. The chain is built from TRBV20-1 and TRBJ1-4; 9 nucleotides agree with TRBD1. After removal of 5 bases from V and 8 bases from J, the junction contained 9 bases not matched to a gene. Germline CDR1 DFQATT, CDR2 SNEGSKA (reference sequence). CDR3 length: 14 residues. CDR3 in DNA: TGCAGTGCTCGCCCGGGACAGGGTAGGGAAAAACTGTTTTTT. It specifies CSARPGQGREKLFF.

This clonotype was counted many times. The rearrangement joins TRBV3-1 to TRBJ2-5; possibly TRBD1 for D (5 bases). CDR1 is LGHDT and CDR2 is YNNKEL in the germline V gene (reference sequence). This CDR3 is built from 15 residues. Trimming cost V 0 bases and J 3 bases, with 11 bases left between them. The CDR3 DNA follows: TGTGCCAGCAGCCAAGAGGTACAGGTGAAAGAGACCCAGTACTTC. Protein: CASSQEVQVKETQYF.

This clonotype has ten or more counts. V and J are TRBV2 and TRBJ1-1; D not resolved. The CDR3 has 14 residues. The germline V and J ends were trimmed by 5 bases and 10 bases, with 20 bases remaining between them. The germline V gene has CDR1 SNHLY and CDR2 FYNNEI. CDR3 nucleotide sequence: TGTGCCAGCAGTAAGACGGACGGATTGTCTGTAGCTTTCTTT. Amino acid sequence: CASSKTDGLSVAFF.

A note on this clonotype: The germline gene is not matched at one end of the junction; a read error may be the cause. This chain links TRBV28 with TRBJ2-5; tentative D call: TRBD1 (7 bases). Germline CDR1 is MDHEN and CDR2 is SYDVKM. The CDR3 consists of 16 residues. CDR3 DNA: TGCGCCAGCAGCCAATCCCGACAGGGAGGCCAAGAGACCCAGTACTTC. As protein: CASSQSRQGGQETQYF.

This clonotype appeared many times. The chain combines TRBV2 with TRBJ1-2, with D possibly TRBD1 on 5 matching bases. Germline V gene data show CDR1 as SNHLY and CDR2 as FYNNEI. This CDR3 spans 11 amino acids. Trimming took off 11 bases at V and 3 bases at J, with 10 bases between the two ends. This CDR3 reads CAGGEDYGYTF. For the CDR3, the DNA is TGTGCCGGAGGGGAGGACTATGGCTACACCTTC.

This clonotype was picked up many times. The chain links TRBV2 to TRBJ2-3; D uncertain. The CDR3 sequence is 14 residues long. V was clipped by 6 bases and J by 4 bases, with 14 bases between them. The germline V gene has CDR1 SNHLY and CDR2 FYNNEI. This CDR3 reads CASRFGEQADTQYF. The CDR3 nucleotides are TGTGCCAGCAGATTTGGCGAGCAAGCAGATACGCAGTATTTT.

V gene TRBV25-1 combines with J gene TRBJ1-2; TRBD1 aligns across 8 bases. The CDR3 loop spans 15 amino acids. Trimming at V came to 4 bases and at J to 4 bases, leaving 8 bases not matched to a gene. Germline CDR1 reads MGHDK; CDR2 reads SYGVNS. This CDR3 is CASSGWTGPIYGYTF. The CDR3 region has the DNA TGTGCCAGCAGTGGCTGGACAGGGCCGATCTATGGCTACACCTTC.

This clonotype was observed at least ten times. The V call is TRBV12-3 or TRBV12-4, the J call TRBJ1-2; possibly TRBD1 for D (6 bases). Deletions cut 6 bases from V and 7 bases from J, with 24 bases between. This CDR3 comprises 16 residues. The CDR3 is CASSPTPTGRNGGYTF. The DNA of the CDR3 is TGTGCCAGCAGCCCTACCCCGACAGGTCGGAATGGTGGCTACACCTTC.

This sequence joins TRBV5-1 and TRBJ2-5; a weak D match, TRBD2 (5 bases). Trimming removed 4 bases from V and 5 bases from J, with 12 bases in between. Germline-derived CDR1 and CDR2 are SGHRS and YFSETQ. CDR3 length equals 13 residues. The CDR3 coding sequence is TGCGCCAGCAGCCCGGACTTGTCGGAGACCCAGTACTTC. This gives the protein CASSPDLSETQYF.

This chain uses TRBV11-3 with TRBJ2-7, with 14 bases lining up with TRBD2. The CDR3 sequence is 17 residues long. Germline values: CDR1 SGHNT, CDR2 YENEEA. The J segment lost 2 bases and the V segment lost 2 bases, leaving 5 bases of the junction unmatched. CDR3 in amino acids: CASSLRLAGGSTYEQYF. The CDR3 DNA reads as TGTGCCAGCAGCTTAAGACTAGCGGGAGGGAGTACCTACGAGCAGTACTTC.

Ten or more counts support this clonotype. This rearrangement joins TRBV2 to TRBJ1-2; 7 bases map to TRBD1. CDR1 SNHLY and CDR2 FYNNEI come from the germline V gene. The J segment lost 4 bases and the V segment lost 6 bases, leaving 11 bases of the junction unmatched. This CDR3 has 15 residues. The CDR3 DNA reads TGTGCCAGCAGCGTCGGACAGGCGAGGGGCTATGGCTACACCTTC. This translates into CASSVGQARGYGYTF.

This clonotype showed up many times. The chain has TRBV30 and TRBJ1-3, with unresolved D. Germline CDR1 is GTSNPN and CDR2 is SVGIG (reference sequence). Trimming took off 6 bases at V and 1 base at J, with 10 bases between the two ends. The CDR3 loop spans 13 amino acids. The CDR3 reads CACRGSSGNTIYF. CDR3 in DNA: TGTGCCTGTCGAGGGTCGTCTGGAAACACCATATATTTT.

The chain couples TRBV19 to TRBJ1-2, with D perhaps TRBD1 (5 bases). Germline V gene lookup returns CDR1 LNHDA and CDR2 SQIVND (reference sequence). Trimming left V 3 bases short and J 4 bases short, with 6 bases between. The CDR3 totals 12 residues. CDR3: CASSMGPYGYTF. CDR3 nucleotide sequence: TGTGCCAGTAGTATGGGGCCCTATGGCTACACCTTC.

The CDR3 coding sequence is TGTGCCAGCAGCCGTAGGATCGGGGGGCAGGGCCGTCCACATACGCAGTATTTT. Protein: CASSRRIGGQGRPHTQYF. The gene calls are TRBV28 and TRBJ2-3, with a tentative D call TRBD2 (7 bases). Germline loops: CDR1 MDHEN, CDR2 SYDVKM. Deletions cut 6 bases from V and 7 bases from J, with 29 bases between. The length of the CDR3 is 18 residues.

This clonotype was found many times. The CDR3 nucleotides read TGCAGTGCTAGCGACAGTCAAGAGACCCAGTACTTC. This translates into CSASDSQETQYF. The chain uses TRBV20-1 and TRBJ2-5, with D possibly matching TRBD1 (5 bases). The length of the CDR3 is 12 residues. The germline CDR1 and CDR2 sequences are DFQATT and SNEGSKA (reference sequence). V gave up 3 bases and J gave up 2 bases, with 7 bases separating them.

This clonotype was observed many times. This chain joins TRBV11-2 and TRBJ2-1, with 10 bases that match TRBD2. The CDR3 contains 15 residues. Germline lookup yields CDR1 SGHAT and CDR2 FQNNGV. V lost 2 bases and J lost 7; bases outside the gene matches: 5. The CDR3 loop is CASSLIAGGSNEQFF. Here the CDR3 DNA reads TGTGCCAGCAGCTTAATAGCGGGAGGTAGTAATGAGCAGTTCTTC.

This clonotype was detected ten times or more. The chain combines TRBV2 with TRBJ1-2, with 10 bases fitting TRBD1. This CDR3 spans 14 amino acids. V gave up 6 bases and J gave up 2 bases; unmatched junction bases: 3. Germline values: CDR1 SNHLY, CDR2 FYNNEI. CDR3 protein: CASRWTGGNYGYTF. The CDR3 nucleotides are TGTGCCAGCAGGTGGACAGGGGGGAACTATGGCTACACCTTC.

This chain connects TRBV19 to TRBJ1-2; D remains unclear. CDR1 and CDR2 from the germline V gene are LNHDA and SQIVND (reference sequence). The CDR3 is 13 residues long. Trimming stripped 3 bases from V and 7 bases from J, with 12 bases between. The CDR3 sequence is CASSIRGPFGYTF. The DNA of the CDR3 is TGTGCCAGTAGTATCCGGGGTCCTTTTGGCTACACCTTC.

The rearrangement joins TRBV19 to TRBJ2-7, with D unclear. Germline V gene sequence: CDR1 LNHDA, CDR2 SQIVND (reference sequence). V was cut by 5 bases and J by 0 bases, with 8 bases left in between. This CDR3 contains 13 residues. CDR3 nucleotide sequence: TGTGCCAGTAGTGCCGCCAGCTCCTACGAGCAGTACTTC. This translates into CASSAASSYEQYF.

With regard to this clonotype: This could be a read error, since a much larger clone is one nucleotide away. This chain joins TRBV20-1 and TRBJ1-2; a weak D match, TRBD1 (5 bases). Germline-derived CDR1 and CDR2 are DFQATT and SNEGSKA (reference sequence). The CDR3 has 14 amino acids. In nucleotides, the CDR3 is TGCAGTGCTGGGGGGGGGGTTACTAACTATAGCTACACCTTC. Amino acids: CSAGGGVTNYSYTF.

There are many counts of this clonotype. CDR3: CASSLAGGWGNQPQHF. CDR3 coding DNA: TGTGCCAGCAGCTTAGCAGGCGGATGGGGCAATCAGCCCCAGCATTTT. This chain connects TRBV7-2 to TRBJ1-5; unclear D gene. The CDR3 length is 16 residues. CDR1 and CDR2 (germline): SGHTA, FQGNSA. The ends were cut back, 0 bases at V and 2 bases at J, with 11 bases in the middle.